These T cell receptor beta chains were read from a single sample in a study of T cells in Graves' hyperthyroidism and ophthalmopathy. Each CDR3 protein gets one entry after TCRdb re-called the multiplex PCR reads with MiXCR. The sample contains approximately 410,000 distinct CDR3 sequences, under 15% of which appear only once. The sample consisted of blood. Every receptor here comes from a man between 18 and 29 years old with Graves' ophthalmopathy. CDR3s include the opening cysteine and the closing phenylalanine or tryptophan. A D gene is named only where the DNA matches it firmly.

d_call cdr3_length v_call cdr3_aa
NA 14 TRBV15 CATSREVSRNTIYF
NA 13 TRBV5-1 CATTLNRGDTQYF
NA 18 TRBV3-1 CASSQWISQGRTYNEQFF
TRBD1 14 TRBV3-1 CASSHLQGSGEAFF
NA 15 TRBV18 CASSPRGDSTDTQYF
NA 15 TRBV5-1 CASSLHSGSNQPQHF
TRBD2 14 TRBV12-3/TRBV12-4 CASSREGNQETQYF
NA 14 TRBV9 CASSVGGVGNTIYF
TRBD1 16 TRBV15 CATSRGRDRGVGGYTF
NA 15 TRBV6-1 CASRDGFSFSYEQYF
TRBD2 15 TRBV7-2 CASSLSGGIQETQYF
TRBD2 17 TRBV12-3/TRBV12-4 CASSLGTSGIPRQEQYF
NA 14 TRBV6-1 CASTPGVDGDTQYF
NA 13 TRBV27 CASSLSGAYEQYF
TRBD2 14 TRBV29-1 CSVVWVGGRDEQYF
NA 18 TRBV14 CASSQEGAGIRSSYEQYF
TRBD1 16 TRBV7-8 CASSLAGGSPTDTQYF
TRBD2 13 TRBV10-3 CAILFAGEDTQYF
TRBD2 14 TRBV20-1 CSVESSGGAETQYF
NA 12 TRBV25-1 CASSTGINIQYF
NA 14 TRBV27 CASSQTGFHYGYTF
NA 14 TRBV10-3 CAISGLDTGYEQYF
NA 13 TRBV7-6 CASSPQENQPQHF
TRBD2 18 TRBV18 CASSPRVPLAGGPVEQYF
TRBD2 15 TRBV19 CASSIQRGGTDTQYF
TRBD1 18 TRBV2 CASSGNRGGINSNQPQHF
NA 17 TRBV3-1 CASSQPLRGGLNYGYTF
TRBD2 16 TRBV5-8 CASSPRAGRSYYEQYF
NA 15 TRBV5-1 CASSSAGGLYNEQFF
NA 11 TRBV29-1 CSVEARNEAFF
TRBD1 15 TRBV20-1 CSARGGTNSNQPQHF
TRBD2 18 TRBV5-1 CASSSGGLAGGPVYEQYF
TRBD2 14 TRBV20-1 CSARDLAGGYEQYF
NA 15 TRBV19 CASSILRRNQETQYF
NA 16 TRBV19 CASSPNHRVRNQPQHF
NA 14 TRBV9 CASSAGDINTEAFF
TRBD2 16 TRBV7-3 CASSPGAGVSTDTQYF
NA 13 TRBV4-2 CASSLRGHNEQFF
NA 10 TRBV7-9 CASSPHEQYF
TRBD1 15 TRBV20-1 CSARNSDRGPSGYTF
TRBD1 18 TRBV6-2/TRBV6-3 CASSFDRDRVLMNTEAFF
TRBD1 11 TRBV20-1 CSALRQGGAFF
NA 14 TRBV15 CATSRGVGRTEAFF
TRBD2 18 TRBV7-8 CASSSLPLAGASTDTQYF
NA 12 TRBV19 CASSRPRDTQYF
TRBD2 19 TRBV7-6 CASSQRAMGVAGDSYEQYF
NA 13 TRBV10-1 CASSDSDVDTQYF
NA 14 TRBV5-5 CASSLWGQPYEQYF
NA 15 TRBV28 CATRRGASSYNEQFF
TRBD2 17 TRBV11-2 CASSPARTSGLYNEQFF
TRBD2 14 TRBV27 CASSTGGMGYEQYF